This passage covers 22 T cell receptor beta chains from one sample sequenced in a study of T cells in Graves' hyperthyroidism and ophthalmopathy. TCR beta CDR3 regions were amplified from RNA. TCR CDR3 regions were first amplified by RT-PCR with HTBI primers. TCRdb recomputed calls from the multiplex PCR reads with MiXCR, one row per CDR3 protein. The sample carries 600,000 to 700,000 distinct CDR3 sequences, 45% recorded once. The sequenced material came from peripheral blood or thyroid tissue (not recorded which). Receptors were obtained from an adult man with Graves' disease, either hyperthyroidism or ophthalmopathy (not recorded which).

This clonotype was found a few times. The V gene is TRBV11-2, the J gene TRBJ1-4; the D gene is possibly TRBD1 (6 bases). V lost 0 bases, J lost 6 bases, and 11 bases lay in between. Looked up from germline, CDR1 is SGHAT and CDR2 is FQNNGV. The CDR3 extends over 15 amino acids. In DNA, the CDR3 is TGTGCCAGCAGCTTAGATCGAGGGGGACATGAAAAACTGTTTTTT. Translating it yields CASSLDRGGHEKLFF.

There are many counts of this clonotype. The chain employs TRBV2 and TRBJ1-6, with TRBD1 identical over 11 bases. J gave up 7 bases and V 6 bases, and 2 bases lay outside the gene matches. Germline lookup yields CDR1 SNHLY and CDR2 FYNNEI. This CDR3 spans 14 amino acids. The CDR3: CASSRDRGNSPLHF. The CDR3 bases are TGTGCCAGCAGCCGGGACAGGGGGAATTCACCCCTCCACTTT.

This chain connects TRBV6-6 to TRBJ2-7; D possibly corresponds to TRBD2 (5 bases). CDR3 length equals 13 residues. The germline V gene has CDR1 MNHNY and CDR2 SVGAGI (reference sequence). V was cut by 5 bases and J by 6 bases, with 14 bases left in between. CDR3 nucleotides: TGTGCCAGCAGTGACGCCGTCCGGGGCGAGCAGTACTTC. Its translation: CASSDAVRGEQYF.

The chain carries TRBV7-8 and TRBJ2-3; 8 nucleotides align to TRBD1. The ends lost 5 bases at V and 6 bases at J; junction bases unmatched: 16. The CDR3 runs to 17 residues. The germline V gene encodes CDR1 SGHVS and CDR2 FQNEAQ. CDR3 in DNA: TGTGCCAGCAGCCGGGCCGGGACAGGTTTTAGAATGGATACGCAGTATTTT. Protein sequence: CASSRAGTGFRMDTQYF.

The chain couples TRBV15 to TRBJ2-7; D may match TRBD1 or TRBD2 (7 bases each). The germline V gene encodes CDR1 LNHNV and CDR2 YYDKDF (reference sequence). The CDR3 loop spans 17 amino acids. V lost 3 bases, J lost 3 bases, and 21 bases lay in between. Here the CDR3 DNA reads TGTGCCACCAGCAGGACAGCGGGAACCAGGGGGGACTACGAGCAGTACTTC. Protein sequence: CATSRTAGTRGDYEQYF.

Concerning this clonotype itself: One end of the junction varies from germline; a read error may be responsible. The chain employs TRBV12-3 or TRBV12-4 and TRBJ1-5, with D possibly being TRBD1 (5 bases). The CDR3 covers 14 residues. CDR3 in DNA: TGTGCCACCAGTGGAGACAGTAGCAATCAGCCCCAGCATTTT. It translates to CATSGDSSNQPQHF.

Notes on this clonotype: This may come from a read error, since a much larger clone is one base off. The chain combines TRBV2 with TRBJ1-1, with TRBD1 identical over 8 bases. The CDR3 consists of 13 residues. Trimming at V came to 6 bases and at J to 4 bases, leaving 4 bases not matched to a gene. Germline loops: CDR1 SNHLY, CDR2 FYNNEI. The CDR3 region is CASSEDRVTEAFF. CDR3 DNA sequence: TGTGCCAGCAGCGAGGACAGGGTCACTGAAGCTTTCTTT. Combining the CDR3 with reference TRBV2 and TRBJ1-1 gives the whole variable domain EPEVTQTPSHQVTQMGQEVILRCVPISNHLYFYWYRQILGQKVEFLVSFYNNEISEKSEIFDDQFSVERPDGSNFTLKIRSTKLEDSAMYFCASSEDRVTEAFFGQGTRLTVV.

This clonotype turned up a few times. The chain uses TRBV6-5 and TRBJ1-2; maybe TRBD1 (6 bases). Germline lookup yields CDR1 MNHEY and CDR2 SVGAGI. CDR3 length: 15 residues. V was pared by 6 bases and J by 2 bases, with 16 bases between. The CDR3 DNA follows: TGTGCCAGCAGGCCAAGGGGGGTTGCGAACTATGGCTACACCTTC. This codes for CASRPRGVANYGYTF.

The table lists this clonotype with a few counts. The chain recombines TRBV2 with TRBJ1-5, with D perhaps TRBD1 (6 bases). Germline V gene lookup returns CDR1 SNHLY and CDR2 FYNNEI. The V end was cut by 7 bases, the J end by 4 bases, with 20 bases between. The CDR3 loop spans 16 amino acids. The CDR3 spells CASKGLGDTENQPQHF. CDR3 DNA sequence: TGTGCCAGCAAAGGTCTGGGGGACACCGAAAATCAGCCCCAGCATTTT.

CDR3 residues: CASSFQNYEQYF. In nucleotides, the CDR3 is TGTGCCAGCAGTTTCCAGAACTACGAGCAGTACTTC. The rearrangement joins TRBV28 to TRBJ2-7; D gene ambiguous. The CDR3 totals 12 residues. V gave up 3 bases and J gave up 3 bases, with 6 bases separating them. The germline V gene encodes CDR1 MDHEN and CDR2 SYDVKM.

The gene calls are TRBV9 and TRBJ1-2; D call uncertain. CDR1 SGDLS and CDR2 YYNGEE come from the germline V gene. V was trimmed by 5 bases and J by 5 bases, leaving 19 bases between them. The length of the CDR3 is 15 residues. The CDR3 spells CASRDPGSKGYGYTF. CDR3 sequence (DNA): TGTGCCAGCAGAGACCCGGGATCGAAGGGTTATGGCTACACCTTC.

The chain couples TRBV7-2 to TRBJ1-2; 11 positions agree with TRBD1. The J segment lost 8 bases and the V segment lost 5 bases, leaving 7 bases of the junction unmatched. CDR3 length: 14 amino acids. The germline V gene encodes CDR1 SGHTA and CDR2 FQGNSA. The CDR3 region is CASSHGQGAGGYTF. The CDR3 DNA is TGTGCCAGCAGCCATGGACAGGGGGCGGGCGGCTACACCTTC.

This rearrangement joins TRBV11-2 to TRBJ2-5, with TRBD2 as a possible D gene (6 bases). V dropped 5 bases and J dropped 0 bases, with 22 bases sitting between them. Germline V lookup: CDR1 SGHAT, CDR2 FQNNGV. This CDR3 contains 18 residues. CDR3 DNA sequence: TGTGCCAGCAGCGTTGTACTACTAGCCCCGGTGCACCAAGAGACCCAGTACTTC. Encoded protein: CASSVVLLAPVHQETQYF.

The V and J genes are TRBV7-9 and TRBJ1-2; D perhaps matches TRBD1 (5 bases). Trimming pared 0 bases from V and 4 bases from J, leaving 9 bases between. CDR1 and CDR2 (germline): SEHNR, FQNEAQ (reference sequence). The CDR3 consists of 14 residues. The DNA for the CDR3 is TGTGCCAGCAGCTTAGCAGGGGACGTCTATGGCTACACCTTC. Its translation: CASSLAGDVYGYTF.

This clonotype was seen many times. This chain joins TRBV2 and TRBJ1-3; D unresolved. This CDR3 is built from 15 residues. V gave up 1 base and J gave up 2 bases, with 9 bases separating them. CDR1 is SNHLY, CDR2 FYNNEI, per germline. The CDR3 DNA is TGTGCCAGCAGTGAAGGTAAAGCAGCTGGAAACACCATATATTTT. Protein: CASSEGKAAGNTIYF.

The sample holds a few counts of this clonotype. At one boundary the junction diverges from the germline segment, which might be a read error. The CDR3 reads CASSATQGF. The DNA of the CDR3 is TGTGCCAGCAGCGCTACCCAGGGCTTC. V usage is TRBV7-9 and J usage is TRBJ2-5; the D gene is possibly TRBD1 (5 bases). Germline assignment: CDR1 SEHNR and CDR2 FQNEAQ (reference sequence). The CDR3 has 9 amino acids.

The V gene is TRBV7-9, the J gene TRBJ2-7; 10 positions agree with TRBD2. V lost 7 bases and J lost 2; bases outside the gene matches: 5. Germline V gene lookup returns CDR1 SEHNR and CDR2 FQNEAQ (reference sequence). This CDR3 contains 14 residues. Here the CDR3 DNA reads TGTGCCAGCAACTCGGGACTAGCGCCCTACGAGCAGTACTTC. It is translated as CASNSGLAPYEQYF.

This rearrangement joins TRBV7-2 to TRBJ2-5; D is ambiguous. Germline V lookup: CDR1 SGHTA, CDR2 FQGNSA. This CDR3 comprises 14 residues. V lost 3 bases to trimming and J lost 7 bases, with 15 bases between them. The CDR3 region has the DNA TGTGCCAGCAGCTTTTATCGCGGCGGCGTGACCCAGTACTTC. Translation: CASSFYRGGVTQYF.

V and J are TRBV7-2 and TRBJ2-7; 8 bases line up with TRBD1. Losses at the gene ends were 5 bases for V and 4 bases for J; bases not matched to a gene: 16. The CDR3 runs 17 residues. Germline V CDR1 and CDR2: SGHTA, FQGNSA. The CDR3 coding sequence is TGTGCCAGCAGCGTTAGCACAGGGGGTGGACGGGGATACGAGCAGTACTTC. Its translation: CASSVSTGGGRGYEQYF.

Concerning this clonotype: Since a much larger clone is just one base distant, this may be a read error. The gene calls are TRBV29-1 and TRBJ1-2, with D possibly being TRBD1 (5 bases). Germline V lookup: CDR1 SQVTM, CDR2 ANQGSEA. The CDR3 has 15 amino acids. CDR3 DNA: TGCAGCGCTGAAGTCTCCCCAGGGTGGAACTATGGCTACACCTTC. Encoded protein: CSAEVSPGWNYGYTF.

This clonotype was observed a handful of times. The chain links TRBV29-1 to TRBJ1-3; D may be TRBD1 (6 bases). Trimming removed 2 bases at V and 0 bases at J, with 14 bases between. The germline V gene has CDR1 SQVTM and CDR2 ANQGSEA. The CDR3 spans 16 residues. The CDR3 DNA is TGCAGCGTTGAATTTTCTTGGGGACACTCTGGAAACACCATATATTTT. Translated, it gives CSVEFSWGHSGNTIYF.

This chain connects TRBV7-9 to TRBJ1-3; D possibly corresponds to TRBD1 (5 bases). The CDR3 loop spans 15 amino acids. Trimming removed 5 bases at V and 1 base at J, with 12 bases between. In germline, CDR1 is SEHNR, CDR2 FQNEAQ (reference sequence). The CDR3 nucleotides are TGTGCCAGCAGCGTAGGGGAGGCTTCTGGAAACACCATATATTTT. This translates into CASSVGEASGNTIYF.